The source of this T cell receptor (beta chain) is a study of cytomegalovirus exposure and HLA in healthy donors (dated by TCRdb to 2017 to 2019). Concerning the study at large: In an earlier analysis of 450 to 750 of the donors, 250 to 350 Gb of sequence data and approximately 120 million unique TCR beta sequences from 150 million to 200 million T cells were reported. An early release that covered roughly 600 HLA-typed donors contained approximately 300 gigabases of sequencing data and tens of millions of unique TCR sequences. The genetic ancestry cluster associated with self-reported Caucasian donors included around 76% of the 398 genotyped donors. The aim of the study was to test whether cataloging public T cell receptors could identify signatures of past pathogen exposure. The study used immunosequencing to profile the T cell repertoires of 670 or so subjects and linked those repertoires to cytomegalovirus serostatus. Besides the first cohort of approximately 710 subjects, a separate validation cohort made up of over a hundred different subjects was used. To predict cytomegalovirus infection status, the study brought together high-throughput TCR immunosequencing, statistical association of individual TCRs with disease status, and machine learning. A later analysis re-analyzed previously published TCR beta repertoires from roughly 630 donors and added high-resolution HLA genotyping to study TCR occurrence patterns. In the later analysis, no new phenotypic data were used to find candidate immune exposures; instead, reliance was placed on TCR beta sequences and their occurrence across donors. In an earlier analysis of 587 of the donors, high-throughput TCR beta sequencing was used to judge whether each TCR beta V gene segment behaved as functional or pseudogenic. Donor age, sex, ethnicity and CMV serostatus were compiled alongside the repertoire data. A later genetic analysis used genome-wide SNP genotypes for about 65% of the roughly 670 donors, treating that subset as a discovery cohort. All discovery cohort repertoires had been generated on a single sequencing platform. HLA typing covered class I and class II loci at four-digit resolution. The number of typed donors differed by locus: 629-630 for A, B, C, DRB1 and DQB1; approximately 520 for DQA1; approximately 610 for DPA1; and around 490 for DPB1. Four to six DR-DQ haplotypes were handled as single units for association and clustering, since linkage in the cohort was strong. Across about 370 genotyped donors of the cohort, an average of approximately 200,000 unique TCR beta nucleotide sequences per donor were sequenced, and around 19% of those sequences were non-productive. Here is what the overall study found, with its caveats: In vitro tests confirmed that a few of the cytomegalovirus-associated TCR beta chains recognize cytomegalovirus antigens. A later analysis associated about 17,000 TCR beta sequences with specific HLA alleles at a false discovery rate of 0.05. Because counts were too low, around 17 rarely observed V segments, including chromosome 9 orphons, were left out of the earlier analysis of some 640 of the donors. The cohort was sequenced for TCR beta chains only, and without alpha or paired-chain data the features that could be detected were limited. Linkage disequilibrium might explain the correlated functional status among segregating V segments, but an unknown experimental factor could not be ruled out. Compared with the roughly 710-donor mean, donors in an Asian-associated ancestry cluster had fewer N-insertions in productive TCRs, according to a later genetic analysis. Across donors, most TCR sequences were observed very rarely, whereas some public TCRs were present in many individuals. A later analysis reported that several top co-occurrence clusters appeared linked to parvovirus B19, influenza, CMV and Epstein-Barr virus. Roughly uniform sequencing depth across donors was assumed in presence/absence analyses, although this assumption may not hold. A later analysis found that most CMV-associated TCR beta chains appeared HLA-restricted, with HLA associations seemingly driven largely by CMV exposure. A total of about 150 TCR beta chains were listed by the study as associated with cytomegalovirus. In a later analysis, the rate of TCR association differed among HLA loci, with DRB1 alleles having the most associated TCRs and HLA-C alleles having the fewest. A cluster of highly shared sequence variants was judged likely to represent a technical artifact of the sequencing pipeline. In a later analysis, HLA-associated TCR beta chains were found to be more clonally expanded and to have lower generation probabilities than equally common non-associated chains. Because some donors lacked HLA typing at each locus, the association tests relied only on the typed subset. Immune exposure information for the cohort was limited to CMV serostatus. A later genetic analysis associated a missense DCLRE1C variant with V-gene and J-gene trimming of TCR beta chains, and an independent cohort replicated the association. A further reported finding was that TCR beta sequences accurately predicted the HLA-A and HLA-B alleles for most subjects in the first cohort. Strong co-occurrence of HLA alleles, especially DR and DQ, made assigning TCR associations to individual alleles difficult. Because the 87-base-pair reads could not distinguish some IMGT-functional V segments, including TRBV6-2 and TRBV6-3, those segments were excluded. In both the original and validation cohorts, the classifier was reported to diagnose cytomegalovirus status with high specificity and sensitivity. An earlier analysis of approximately 500 of the donors showed that most TCR beta V segments appeared in productive rearrangements either about 87% or about 30% of the time, which broadly matched IMGT annotations. The authors suggested that the approach could potentially be generalized to other disease states and immunological phenotypes.

Only one count was recorded for this clone. This clone's antigen is unknown. There are no base qualities to consult, and no much larger clone falls within one base. The library was prepared using the immunoSEQ multiplex PCR assay. For the multiplex PCR, a mixture combining 60 forward primers for TCR Vbeta segments and 13 reverse primers for TCR Jbeta segments was used. The CDR3 region of rearranged TCR beta genes was amplified from genomic DNA with a multiplex PCR assay. The amplified TCR beta libraries were sequenced on the Illumina HiSeq System as 87-base-pair reads. On the authors' methods: Across the 640 or so repertoires, a later analysis counted approximately 75 million unique TCR beta chains, 8.5 million to 12 million of which were shared by at least two donors. Raw reads were error-corrected and collapsed into unique sequences with a nearest-neighbor algorithm that merged closely related sequences to remove PCR and sequencing errors. Alignment of CDR3 sequences to IMGT reference sequences was used to assign V, D and J gene segments. For a sequence to be retained, a match of at least six nucleotides was required to both a V gene segment and a J gene segment. Rearrangements were classified as productive when the CDR3 lacked stop codons and remained in frame with V and J, and all other rearrangements were classified as non-productive. Following IMGT convention, CDR3 was defined as the stretch from the second conserved V-encoded cysteine up to the conserved J-encoded phenylalanine. The earlier analysis of 500 to 650 of the donors excluded any sequence lacking an unambiguous match to a single V gene segment. In an earlier analysis of 450 to 700 of the donors, V segments were called functional above 56.7% productive rearrangements and were called segregating when the between-donor standard deviation exceeded 5%. A statistical classification framework was built to diagnose cytomegalovirus status from the catalog of TCR beta chain sequences. A later analysis assigned V and J genes by comparing TCR nucleotide sequences with IMGT/GENE-DB human TR gene sequences. A later analysis assigned CDR3 sequences and most-parsimonious VDJ recombination scenarios with the TCRdist pipeline. In a later analysis, each TCR beta chain was defined by its CDR3 amino acid sequence together with its V-gene family, and reads without a unique V-gene family were excluded. To address suspected cross-contamination and a sequencing artifact, a later analysis removed approximately 600 highly shared, low-generation-probability nucleotide sequences. For each public chain, a later analysis derived a clonal expansion index from normalized ranks of inferred template counts within each repertoire. In a later analysis, generation probabilities were computed with a VDJ recombination model fitted to out-of-frame rearrangements, and the resulting probabilities were checked against IGoR. In a later analysis, hypergeometric tests were used to score TCR-TCR, TCR-HLA and TCR-CMV co-occurrence, with a repertoire-size bias correction applied to TCR pairs. False discovery rates were estimated in a later analysis by permuting HLA or CMV assignments 20 times. In a later analysis, co-occurring TCRs were grouped with DBSCAN, and TCRdist sequence similarity was added when clustering was performed within HLA-allele-positive subsets. Co-occurrence clustering excluded repertoires with fewer than 30,000 or more than 120,000 public chains, plus five with anomalous nucleotide sharing. TCRdb limited this immuneACCESS table to in-frame rearrangements with V and J called. A share of clones is missing; checked studies link under half to unresolved V genes, and the rest is unexplained. D and trimming were read from the DNA, whereas the V and J calls and clone size are those reported in that table. This sample has 100,000 to 150,000 clones in its table, and about 80% of those were observed once. The ten largest clones capture roughly 4% of the sample.

Looking up the germline V gene yields CDR1 SGHTA and CDR2 FQGNSA. The CDR3 spans 16 residues, from the cysteine through the phenylalanine. Only CDR3 DNA remains: 48 bases, in frame from the first base. At the junction V is shortened by 2 bases and J by 2 bases; bases outside the gene matches: 5. The cohort comprised some 730 healthy bone marrow donors. At the time of sampling, all cohort members were nominally healthy, though unrecorded immune exposures were likely present. The donor was CMV seropositive and belonged to the group of a few hundred seropositive cohort members. A peripheral blood sample was provided by each donor, and peripheral blood mononuclear cells were used for TCR beta sequencing. The Qiagen DNeasy Blood Extraction Kit was used to extract genomic DNA from the blood cell samples.

Rearrangement joined TRBV7-2 to TRBJ2-2; TRBD1 fits 7 bases in the junction. The sequencing input was PBMCs. The receptor's source is a woman aged 40 to 50 in good health and CMV-seropositive. The DNA is as follows: TGTGCCAGCAGCTTAAGTGGGACAGTAAACACCGGGGAGCTGTTTTTT. Its translation reads: CASSLSGTVNTGELFF.